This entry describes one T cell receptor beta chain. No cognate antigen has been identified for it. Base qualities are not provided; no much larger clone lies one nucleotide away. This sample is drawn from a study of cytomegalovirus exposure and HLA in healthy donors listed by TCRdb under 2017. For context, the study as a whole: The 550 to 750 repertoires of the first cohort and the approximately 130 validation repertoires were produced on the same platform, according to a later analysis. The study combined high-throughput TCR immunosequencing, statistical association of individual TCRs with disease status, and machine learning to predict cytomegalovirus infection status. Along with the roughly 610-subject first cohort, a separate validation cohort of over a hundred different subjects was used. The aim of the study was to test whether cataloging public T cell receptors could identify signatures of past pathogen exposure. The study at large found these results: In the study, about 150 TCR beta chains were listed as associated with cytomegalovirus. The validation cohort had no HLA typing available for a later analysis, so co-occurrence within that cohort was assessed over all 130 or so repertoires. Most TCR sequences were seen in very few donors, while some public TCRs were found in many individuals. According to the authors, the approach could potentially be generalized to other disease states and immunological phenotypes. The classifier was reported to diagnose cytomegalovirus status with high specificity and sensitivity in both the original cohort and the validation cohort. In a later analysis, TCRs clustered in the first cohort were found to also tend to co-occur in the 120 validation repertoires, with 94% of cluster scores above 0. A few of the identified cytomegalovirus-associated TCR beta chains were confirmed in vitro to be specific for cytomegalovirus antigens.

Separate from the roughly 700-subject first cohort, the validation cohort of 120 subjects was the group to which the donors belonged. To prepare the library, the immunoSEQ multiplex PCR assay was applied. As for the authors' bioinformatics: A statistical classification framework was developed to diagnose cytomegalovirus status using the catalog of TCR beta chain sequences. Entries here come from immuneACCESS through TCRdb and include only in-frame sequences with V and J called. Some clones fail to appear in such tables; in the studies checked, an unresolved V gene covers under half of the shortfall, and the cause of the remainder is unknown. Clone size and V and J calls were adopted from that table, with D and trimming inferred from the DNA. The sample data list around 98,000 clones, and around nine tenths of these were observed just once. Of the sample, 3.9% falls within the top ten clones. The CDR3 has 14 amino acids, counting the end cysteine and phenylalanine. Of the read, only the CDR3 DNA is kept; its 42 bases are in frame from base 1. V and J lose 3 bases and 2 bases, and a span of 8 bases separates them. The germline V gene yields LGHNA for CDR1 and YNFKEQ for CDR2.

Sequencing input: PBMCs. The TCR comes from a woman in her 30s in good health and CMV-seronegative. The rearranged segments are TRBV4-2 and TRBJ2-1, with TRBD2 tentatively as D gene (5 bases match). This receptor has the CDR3 CASSHAGAYNEQFF. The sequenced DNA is TGTGCCAGCAGCCACGCCGGGGCCTACAATGAGCAGTTCTTC.